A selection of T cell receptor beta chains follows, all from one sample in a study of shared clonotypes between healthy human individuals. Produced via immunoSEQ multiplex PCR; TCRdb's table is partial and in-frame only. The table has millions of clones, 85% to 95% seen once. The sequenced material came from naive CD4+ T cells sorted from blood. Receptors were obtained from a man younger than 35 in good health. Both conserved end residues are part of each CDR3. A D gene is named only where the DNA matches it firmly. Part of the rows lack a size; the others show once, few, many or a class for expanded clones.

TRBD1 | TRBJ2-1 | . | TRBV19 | CASSIGQGFYNEQFF | TGTGCCAGTAGTATAGGACAGGGGTTTTACAATGAGCAGTTCTTC
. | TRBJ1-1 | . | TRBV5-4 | CASSPLGAGLNTEAFF | TGTGCCAGCAGCCCCCTGGGAGCAGGGTTGAACACTGAAGCTTTCTTT
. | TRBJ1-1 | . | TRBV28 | CASSSVWGQYSEAFF | TGTGCCAGCAGTTCAGTATGGGGACAATACTCTGAAGCTTTCTTT
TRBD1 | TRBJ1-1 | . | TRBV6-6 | CASSYPNRGDTEAFF | TGTGCCAGCAGTTACCCCAACAGGGGAGACACTGAAGCTTTCTTT
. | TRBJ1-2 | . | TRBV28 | CASSSPGGPAFGYTF | TGTGCCAGCAGTTCGCCCGGGGGGCCCGCGTTTGGCTACACCTTC
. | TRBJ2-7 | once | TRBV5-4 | CASSLMDRSYEQYF | TGTGCCAGCAGCCTTATGGACAGATCCTACGAGCAGTACTTC
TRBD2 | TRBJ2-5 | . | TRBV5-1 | CASTGLVEETQYF | TGCGCCAGCACGGGACTAGTGGAGGAGACCCAGTACTTC
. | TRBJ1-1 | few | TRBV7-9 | CASSFMNTEAFF | TGTGCCAGCAGCTTTATGAACACTGAAGCTTTCTTT
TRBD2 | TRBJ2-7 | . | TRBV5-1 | CASSTSFTREGSSYEQYF | TGCGCCAGCAGCACGTCATTTACTCGGGAGGGTAGCTCCTACGAGCAGTACTTC
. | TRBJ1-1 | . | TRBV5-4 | CASSLDRGNTEAFF | TGTGCCAGCAGCTTGGATAGGGGGAATACTGAAGCTTTCTTT
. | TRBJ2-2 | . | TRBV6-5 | CASSGSITGELFF | TGTGCCAGCAGCGGGAGCATCACCGGGGAGCTGTTTTTT
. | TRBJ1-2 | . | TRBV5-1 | CASSGGMRYGYTF | TGCGCCAGCAGCGGGGGAATGCGGTATGGCTACACCTTC
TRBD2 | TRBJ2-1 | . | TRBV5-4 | CASSLGGLAGGLMGNEQFF | TGTGCCAGCAGCTTGGGCGGACTAGCGGGAGGGCTAATGGGAAATGAGCAGTTCTTC
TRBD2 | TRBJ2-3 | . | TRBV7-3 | CASSLLAGVTDTQYF | TGTGCCAGCAGCTTATTAGCGGGGGTCACAGATACGCAGTATTTT
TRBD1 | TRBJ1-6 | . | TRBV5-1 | CASSLVSGQGSGGSPLHF | TGCGCCAGCAGCTTGGTATCGGGACAGGGATCGGGCGGATCACCCCTCCACTTT
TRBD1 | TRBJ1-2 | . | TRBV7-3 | CASSPGQGYGYTF | TGTGCCAGCAGCCCCGGACAGGGTTATGGCTACACCTTC
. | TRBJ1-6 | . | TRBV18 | CASSPGLGNSPLHF | TGTGCCAGCTCACCGGGACTCGGGAATTCACCCCTCCACTTT
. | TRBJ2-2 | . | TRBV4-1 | CASSRTLFNTGELFF | TGCGCCAGCAGCCGAACACTTTTTAACACCGGGGAGCTGTTTTTT
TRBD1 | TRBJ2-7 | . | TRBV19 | CASSTGGASYEQYF | TGTGCCAGTAGTACAGGGGGCGCATCCTACGAGCAGTACTTC
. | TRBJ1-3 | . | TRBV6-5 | CASSPRDNSGNTIYF | TGTGCCAGCAGTCCCCGGGACAACTCTGGAAACACCATATATTTT
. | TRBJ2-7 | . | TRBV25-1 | CASGAGASYEQYF | TGTGCCAGTGGGGCAGGGGCTTCCTACGAGCAGTACTTC
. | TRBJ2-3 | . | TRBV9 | CASSVAYTDTQYF | TGTGCCAGCAGCGTAGCGTACACAGATACGCAGTATTTT
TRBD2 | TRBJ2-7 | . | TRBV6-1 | CASIHPAGVYEQYF | TGTGCCAGCATACATCCGGCGGGGGTCTACGAGCAGTACTTC
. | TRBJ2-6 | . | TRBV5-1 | CASSQGVAGANVLTF | TGCGCCAGCAGCCAAGGGGTTGCTGGGGCCAACGTCCTGACTTTC
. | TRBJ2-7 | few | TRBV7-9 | CASSLQAVEQYF | TGTGCCAGCAGCTTACAGGCGGTCGAGCAGTACTTC
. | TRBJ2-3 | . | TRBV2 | CASSGGDGDTQYF | TGTGCCAGCTCGGGGGGCGATGGAGATACGCAGTATTTT
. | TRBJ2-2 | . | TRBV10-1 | CASSAWVTGELFF | TGCGCCAGCAGTGCGTGGGTCACCGGGGAGCTGTTTTTT
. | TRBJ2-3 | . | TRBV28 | CASSVGGAGTDTQYF | TGTGCCAGCAGTGTAGGAGGGGCGGGCACAGATACGCAGTATTTT
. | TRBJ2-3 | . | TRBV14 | CASSLDYNTQYF | TGTGCCAGCAGCCTTGACTACAATACGCAGTATTTT
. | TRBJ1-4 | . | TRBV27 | CASSPRRGSEKLFF | TGTGCCAGCAGTCCCAGGAGAGGGAGTGAAAAACTGTTTTTT
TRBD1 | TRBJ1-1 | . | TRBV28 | CASTGTVNTEAFF | TGTGCCAGCACCGGGACAGTGAACACTGAAGCTTTCTTT
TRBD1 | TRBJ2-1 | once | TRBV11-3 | CASSAVGTGVNEQFF | TGTGCCAGCAGCGCGGTGGGGACAGGGGTCAATGAGCAGTTCTTC
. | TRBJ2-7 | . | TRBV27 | CASTPRPRFRARGDEQYF | TGTGCCAGCACCCCCCGTCCCCGCTTTCGGGCGAGAGGCGACGAGCAGTACTTC
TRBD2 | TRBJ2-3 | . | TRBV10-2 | CASSRAGPSGRSTDTQYF | TGCGCCAGCAGCCGCGCCGGCCCTAGCGGTCGTAGCACAGATACGCAGTATTTT
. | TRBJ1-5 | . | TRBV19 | CASSMAASYSNQPQHF | TGTGCCAGTAGTATGGCGGCCAGCTATAGCAATCAGCCCCAGCATTTT
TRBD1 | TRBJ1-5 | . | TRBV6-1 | CASRIRGLNQPQHF | TGTGCCAGCAGGATAAGGGGGCTAAATCAGCCCCAGCATTTT
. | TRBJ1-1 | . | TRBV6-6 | CASSQQPNTEAFF | TGTGCCAGCAGTCAGCAGCCGAACACTGAAGCTTTCTTT
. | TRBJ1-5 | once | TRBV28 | CASSAQQGDNQPQHF | TGTGCCAGCAGTGCACAACAGGGTGACAATCAGCCCCAGCATTTT
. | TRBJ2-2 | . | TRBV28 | CASSYGGLDTGELFF | TGTGCCAGCAGTTACGGGGGGCTGGACACCGGGGAGCTGTTTTTT
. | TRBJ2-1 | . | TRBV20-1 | CSARDHEQFF | TGCAGTGCCCGAGACCATGAGCAGTTCTTC
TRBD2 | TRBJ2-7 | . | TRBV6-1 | CASTSRGGYEQYF | TGTGCCAGCACATCCCGGGGGGGTTACGAGCAGTACTTC
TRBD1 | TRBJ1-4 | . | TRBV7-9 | CASSLGQGRTNEKLFF | TGTGCCAGCAGCTTGGGACAGGGAAGAACTAATGAAAAACTGTTTTTT
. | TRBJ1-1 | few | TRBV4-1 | CASSQDLISDEAFF | TGCGCCAGCAGCCAAGACCTCATATCCGATGAAGCTTTCTTT
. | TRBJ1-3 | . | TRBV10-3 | CAISGPVGGVSGNTIYF | TGTGCCATCAGTGGACCGGTGGGAGGGGTATCCGGAAACACCATATATTTT
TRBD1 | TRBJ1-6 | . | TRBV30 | CAWSSKGTGEKGPLHF | TGTGCCTGGAGTTCGAAGGGCACAGGGGAAAAAGGACCCCTCCACTTT